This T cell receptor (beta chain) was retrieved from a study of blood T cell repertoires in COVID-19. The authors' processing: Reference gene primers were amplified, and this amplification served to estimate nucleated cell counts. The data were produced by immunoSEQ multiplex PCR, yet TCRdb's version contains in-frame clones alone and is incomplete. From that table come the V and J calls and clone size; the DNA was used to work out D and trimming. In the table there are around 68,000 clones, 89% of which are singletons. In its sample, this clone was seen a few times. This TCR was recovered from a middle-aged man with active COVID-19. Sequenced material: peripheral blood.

The DNA of the CDR3 is TGCAGCGCGGGGACAGGCAATGAGCAGTTCTTC. Translation: CSAGTGNEQFF. The chain carries TRBV29-1 and TRBJ2-1, with TRBD1 matching over 8 bases. The CDR3 is 11 amino acids. The V and J ends lost 7 bases and 6 bases, in that order; junction bases with no gene match: 2. Germline loops: CDR1 SQVTM, CDR2 ANQGSEA.